Listed below are T cell receptor beta chains from one sample, sequenced in a study of blood T cells in healthy people across ages. MiXCR, applied by TCRdb to the 5' RACE reads, yields one record per CDR3 protein. Among around 820,000 distinct CDR3 sequences listed, approximately 25% were seen once. These records were also assigned to another study, of T cells of mothers and their children.

The sequenced material came from blood. These receptor sequences come from a boy aged 5 to 17 in good health. Both conserved end residues are part of each CDR3. Fields, in order: V gene, CDR3 length, D gene, clone size, J gene, CDR3 protein, CDR3 DNA. D genes are given only for firm matches. Part of the rows lack a size; the others show once, few, many or a class for expanded clones.

TRBV6-2/TRBV6-3	14	NA	few	TRBJ2-7	CASRDAENAYEQYF	TGTGCCAGCAGGGATGCTGAGAACGCCTACGAGCAGTACTTC
TRBV15	15	NA	NA	TRBJ2-1	CATSRVGGSYNEQFF	TGTGCCACCAGCAGGGTCGGGGGTTCCTACAATGAGCAGTTCTTC
TRBV9	13	TRBD1	few	TRBJ2-3	CASSVDRGDTQYF	TGTGCCAGCAGCGTAGACAGGGGTGATACGCAGTATTTT
TRBV2	14	NA	few	TRBJ1-1	CASKADSLNTEAFF	TGTGCCAGCAAAGCCGACAGCTTGAACACTGAAGCTTTCTTT
TRBV6-6	15	TRBD1	few	TRBJ2-5	CASFPGQGAPETQYF	TGTGCCAGCTTCCCGGGACAGGGGGCCCCAGAGACCCAGTACTTC
TRBV4-3	16	NA	once	TRBJ1-1	CASSQAFGGLDTEAFF	TGCGCCAGCAGCCAAGCTTTCGGGGGGCTTGACACTGAAGCTTTCTTT
TRBV5-6	16	NA	NA	TRBJ2-1	CASSTNGASSYNEQFF	TGTGCCAGCAGCACAAACGGGGCGAGCTCCTACAATGAGCAGTTCTTC
TRBV27	15	TRBD2	NA	TRBJ2-7	CASRKGWTSSCEQYF	TGTGCCAGCAGAAAAGGTTGGACTAGCTCCTGCGAGCAGTACTTC
TRBV7-2	15	NA	few	TRBJ2-1	CASSPLGVIHNEQFF	TGTGCCAGCAGCCCCCTTGGTGTCATCCACAATGAGCAGTTCTTC
TRBV4-3	13	TRBD1	few	TRBJ2-4	CASSVDRENIQYF	TGCGCCAGCAGCGTCGACAGGGAAAACATTCAGTACTTC